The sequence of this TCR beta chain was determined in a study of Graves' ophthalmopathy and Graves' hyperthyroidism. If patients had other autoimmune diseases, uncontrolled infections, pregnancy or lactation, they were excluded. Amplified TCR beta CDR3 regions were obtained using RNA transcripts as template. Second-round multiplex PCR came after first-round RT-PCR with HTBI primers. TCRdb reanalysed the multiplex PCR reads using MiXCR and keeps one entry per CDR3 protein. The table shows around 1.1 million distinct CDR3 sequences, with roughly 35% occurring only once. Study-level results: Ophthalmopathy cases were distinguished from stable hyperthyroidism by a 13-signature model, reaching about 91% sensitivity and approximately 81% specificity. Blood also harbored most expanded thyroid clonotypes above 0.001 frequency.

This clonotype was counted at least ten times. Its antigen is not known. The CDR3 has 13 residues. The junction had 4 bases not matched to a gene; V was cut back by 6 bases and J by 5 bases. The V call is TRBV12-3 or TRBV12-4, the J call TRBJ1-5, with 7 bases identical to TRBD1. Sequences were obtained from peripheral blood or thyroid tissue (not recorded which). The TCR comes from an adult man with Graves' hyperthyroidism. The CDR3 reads CASSLTGDQPQHF. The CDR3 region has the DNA TGTGCCAGCAGCCTAACAGGGGATCAGCCCCAGCATTTT.